The 19 T cell receptor beta chains below all came from one sample that was sequenced in a study of T-cell reconstitution after alpha-beta-depleted transplantation in children. A TCRbeta library incorporating unique molecular identifiers was prepared. TCRdb independently ran MiXCR on the PCR reads; one entry per CDR3 protein. The table records some 530,000 distinct CDR3 sequences, around 13% of them present only once. This sample comprised PBMCs from the stem cell graft donor, obtained from the stem cell graft. These TCRs come from a human donor who donated a stem cell graft to a child with combined immunodeficiency.

This clonotype has a count of ten or more. The rearrangement uses TRBV24-1 and TRBJ2-7, with D tentatively TRBD2 (6 bases). V was trimmed by 3 bases and J by 6 bases, leaving 11 bases between them. The CDR3 consists of 13 residues. Germline CDR1 reads KGHDR; CDR2 reads SFDVKD. CDR3 sequence: CATSDLATGEQYF. As DNA, the CDR3 is TGTGCCACCAGTGATCTAGCGACGGGCGAGCAGTACTTC.

The chain joins TRBV20-1 to TRBJ1-6; TRBD1 matches 8 bases. The germline gives CDR1 DFQATT, CDR2 SNEGSKA (reference sequence). This CDR3 has 14 residues. J lost 7 bases, V lost 3 bases, and 5 bases had no gene match. The CDR3 sequence: CSASCRTGNSPLHF. CDR3 bases: TGCAGTGCTAGTTGTAGGACAGGGAATTCACCCCTCCACTTT.

The chain couples TRBV12-3 or TRBV12-4 to TRBJ2-1; 12 bases match TRBD2. The CDR3 is 17 residues long. V trimming: 2 bases; J trimming: 15 bases; junction bases outside the gene matches: 17. CDR3 bases: TGTGCCAGCAGTTTAAGGTCAACCGGGACTAGCGGGCGGGGGGGGTTCTTC. Residues: CASSLRSTGTSGRGGFF.

V usage is TRBV12-3 or TRBV12-4 and J usage is TRBJ1-5; perhaps TRBD1 as D (6 bases). V was clipped by 5 bases and J by 4 bases, with 15 bases between them. This CDR3 region has 15 residues. In DNA, the CDR3 is TGTGCCAGCAGTGAGCAGGGGATGGGGAATCAGCCCCAGCATTTT. Its translation: CASSEQGMGNQPQHF.

This clonotype was seen many times. The CDR3 sequence: CASSADATGANVLTF. CDR3 in DNA: TGCGCCAGCAGCGCAGATGCAACTGGGGCCAACGTCCTGACTTTC. The chain is built from TRBV5-1 and TRBJ2-6; D remains unclear. Germline V CDR1 and CDR2: SGHRS, YFSETQ. Trimming left V 4 bases short and J 2 bases short, with 10 bases between. This CDR3 is built from 15 residues.

The chain links TRBV5-1 to TRBJ1-5; D remains ambiguous. The germline V gene has CDR1 SGHRS and CDR2 YFSETQ. V lost 0 bases to trimming and J lost 0 bases, with 7 bases between them. The CDR3 is 15 amino acids. The DNA for the CDR3 is TGCGCCAGCAGCTTGGACAATTTTAGCAATCAGCCCCAGCATTTT. Amino acid sequence: CASSLDNFSNQPQHF.

The chain has TRBV29-1 and TRBJ1-3; TRBD1 aligns across 7 bases. Per germline, CDR1 SQVTM and CDR2 ANQGSEA. Trimming at V came to 3 bases and at J to 3 bases, leaving 5 bases not matched to a gene. CDR3 length: 14 amino acids. The CDR3 spells CSVDTGTDGNTIYF. The CDR3 DNA reads TGCAGCGTTGATACCGGGACAGATGGAAACACCATATATTTT.

This clonotype was counted at least ten times. The chain combines TRBV27 with TRBJ2-7, with no clear D. The CDR3 contains 13 residues. CDR1 MNHEY and CDR2 SMNVEV come from the germline V gene (reference sequence). V lost 4 bases, J lost 2 bases, and 9 bases lay in between. The DNA for the CDR3 is TGTGCCAGCAGTTGGCAGCAGACCTACGAGCAGTACTTC. Translation: CASSWQQTYEQYF.

At least ten counts were recorded for this clonotype. The rearrangement joins TRBV12-3 or TRBV12-4 to TRBJ2-1; 7 bases map to TRBD1. There are 15 residues in the CDR3. Trimming at V came to 5 bases and at J to 0 bases, leaving 4 bases not matched to a gene. In DNA form, the CDR3 reads TGTGCCAGCAGTCCTGGGGACAGCTCCTACAATGAGCAGTTCTTC. Translated: CASSPGDSSYNEQFF.

V usage is TRBV29-1 and J usage is TRBJ2-7; a possible D gene is TRBD1 (5 bases). Trimming stripped 4 bases from V and 0 bases from J, with 16 bases between. From germline, CDR1 is SQVTM and CDR2 ANQGSEA. The CDR3 has 15 residues. The CDR3 loop is CSVGGQDGFSYEQYF. The CDR3 DNA reads as TGCAGCGTTGGGGGCCAGGACGGATTCTCCTACGAGCAGTACTTC.

The chain has TRBV20-1 and TRBJ2-7; 10 bases fit TRBD2. Germline V gene data show CDR1 as DFQATT and CDR2 as SNEGSKA (reference sequence). This CDR3 comprises 14 residues. The ends lost 2 bases at V and 3 bases at J; junction bases unmatched: 4. CDR3 nucleotide sequence: TGCAGTGCTAGACTAGCGGGGGAGAACTACGAGCAGTACTTC. As protein: CSARLAGENYEQYF.

V and J are TRBV5-6 and TRBJ2-1; D might be TRBD2 (6 bases). Germline assignment: CDR1 SGHDT and CDR2 YYEEEE. There are 15 residues in the CDR3. V dropped 3 bases and J dropped 0 bases, with 10 bases sitting between them. The CDR3 region has the DNA TGTGCCAGCAGCTCGGGACTTCTCTCCTACAATGAGCAGTTCTTC. The encoded protein is CASSSGLLSYNEQFF.

This sequence joins TRBV20-1 and TRBJ2-7; TRBD2 is a possible D gene (5 bases). Trimming shortened V by 5 bases and J by 2 bases, and 7 bases separated the two germline ends. The CDR3 contains 11 residues. Looked up from germline, CDR1 is DFQATT and CDR2 is SNEGSKA (reference sequence). The DNA of the CDR3 is TGCAGTGCTTCCGGGGCCTACGAGCAGTACTTC. Translation: CSASGAYEQYF.

This clonotype was observed a few times. This rearrangement joins TRBV30 to TRBJ1-1; D is ambiguous. V lost 1 base and J lost 7, with 7 bases in between. Germline V gene data show CDR1 as GTSNPN and CDR2 as SVGIG (reference sequence). The CDR3 is 11 residues long. The CDR3 reads CAWSDLVEAFF. Here the CDR3 DNA reads TGTGCCTGGAGTGATCTGGTTGAAGCTTTCTTT.

This rearrangement joins TRBV6-6 to TRBJ1-1; maybe TRBD1 (6 bases). Germline CDR1 reads MNHNY; CDR2 reads SVGAGI (reference sequence). The V end was cut by 6 bases, the J end by 8 bases, with 16 bases between. There are 13 residues in the CDR3. The CDR3 nucleotides read TGTGCCAGCAGCCAAAACCAGGGGACGGAAGCTTTCTTT. It encodes CASSQNQGTEAFF.

The chain has TRBV7-8 and TRBJ2-7; TRBD1 might be the D (5 bases). V was cut by 1 base and J by 3 bases, with 13 bases left in between. The CDR3 totals 15 residues. Germline CDR1 is SGHVS and CDR2 is FQNEAQ. The CDR3 reads CASSLGIGVGYEQYF. In DNA, the CDR3 is TGTGCCAGCAGCTTAGGAATAGGGGTCGGCTACGAGCAGTACTTC.

This clonotype was counted only a few times. This chain uses TRBV21-1 with TRBJ2-3; the table's TRBD1 call for D was not verified on the DNA. TRBV21-1 is designated a pseudogene. This CDR3 comprises 16 residues. Here the CDR3 reads CASPPADKTPTDTQYF. The CDR3 DNA reads TGTGCCAGCCCCCCAGCAGACAAGACGCCCACAGATACGCAGTATTTT.

Comments on this clonotype: An end of the junction differs from the germline gene, which may be a read error. The chain links TRBV6-1 to TRBJ2-7; 12 bases are a match to TRBD2. The CDR3 extends over 15 amino acids. Per germline, CDR1 MNHNS and CDR2 SASEGT. The CDR3: CASREGLAGTYEQYF. The DNA for the CDR3 is TGTGCCAGCAGAGAAGGACTAGCGGGGACCTACGAGCAGTACTTC.

This chain joins TRBV7-9 and TRBJ1-1; no definite D call. This CDR3 has 15 residues. V shed 3 bases and J shed 3 bases, with 14 bases lying between them. Looked up from germline, CDR1 is SEHNR and CDR2 is FQNEAQ (reference sequence). The CDR3: CASSFPGLVDTEAFF. Written as DNA, the CDR3 is TGTGCCAGCAGCTTCCCGGGCTTGGTGGACACTGAAGCTTTCTTT.